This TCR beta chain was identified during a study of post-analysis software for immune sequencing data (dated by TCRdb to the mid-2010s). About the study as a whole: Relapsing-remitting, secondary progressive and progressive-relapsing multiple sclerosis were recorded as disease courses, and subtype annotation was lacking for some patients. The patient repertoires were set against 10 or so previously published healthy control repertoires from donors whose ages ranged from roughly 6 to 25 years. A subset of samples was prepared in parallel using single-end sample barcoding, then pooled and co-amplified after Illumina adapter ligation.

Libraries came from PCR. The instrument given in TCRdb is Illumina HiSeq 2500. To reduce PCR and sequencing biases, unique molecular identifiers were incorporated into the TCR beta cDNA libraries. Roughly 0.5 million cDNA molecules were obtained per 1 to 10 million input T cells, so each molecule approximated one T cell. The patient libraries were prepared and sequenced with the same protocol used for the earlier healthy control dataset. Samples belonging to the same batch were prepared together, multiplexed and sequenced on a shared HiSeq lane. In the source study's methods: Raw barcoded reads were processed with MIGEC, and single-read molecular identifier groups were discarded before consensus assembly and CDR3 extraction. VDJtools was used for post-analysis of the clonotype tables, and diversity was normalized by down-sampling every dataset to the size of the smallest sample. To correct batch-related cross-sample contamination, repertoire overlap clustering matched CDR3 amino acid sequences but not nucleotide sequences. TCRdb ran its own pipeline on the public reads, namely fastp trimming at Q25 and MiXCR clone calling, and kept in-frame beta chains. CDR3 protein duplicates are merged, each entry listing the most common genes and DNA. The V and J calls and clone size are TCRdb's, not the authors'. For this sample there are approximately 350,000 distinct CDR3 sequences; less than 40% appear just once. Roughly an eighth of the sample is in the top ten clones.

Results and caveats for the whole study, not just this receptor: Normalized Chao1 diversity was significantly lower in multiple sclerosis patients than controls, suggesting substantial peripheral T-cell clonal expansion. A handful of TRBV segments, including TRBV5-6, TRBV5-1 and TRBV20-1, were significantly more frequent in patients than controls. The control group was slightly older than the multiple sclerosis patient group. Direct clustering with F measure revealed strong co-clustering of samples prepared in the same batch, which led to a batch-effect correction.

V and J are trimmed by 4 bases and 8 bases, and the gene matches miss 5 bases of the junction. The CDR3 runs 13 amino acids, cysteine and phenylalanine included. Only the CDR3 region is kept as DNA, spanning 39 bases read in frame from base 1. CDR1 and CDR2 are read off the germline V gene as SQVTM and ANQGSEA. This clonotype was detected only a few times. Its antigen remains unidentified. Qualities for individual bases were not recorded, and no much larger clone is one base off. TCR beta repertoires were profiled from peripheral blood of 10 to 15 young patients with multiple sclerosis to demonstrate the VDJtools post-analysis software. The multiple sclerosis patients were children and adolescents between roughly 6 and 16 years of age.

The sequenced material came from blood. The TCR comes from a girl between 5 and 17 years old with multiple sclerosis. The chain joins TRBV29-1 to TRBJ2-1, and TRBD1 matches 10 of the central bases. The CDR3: CSVAGTGEHEQFF. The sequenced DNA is TGCAGCGTTGCCGGGACAGGGGAACATGAGCAGTTCTTC.